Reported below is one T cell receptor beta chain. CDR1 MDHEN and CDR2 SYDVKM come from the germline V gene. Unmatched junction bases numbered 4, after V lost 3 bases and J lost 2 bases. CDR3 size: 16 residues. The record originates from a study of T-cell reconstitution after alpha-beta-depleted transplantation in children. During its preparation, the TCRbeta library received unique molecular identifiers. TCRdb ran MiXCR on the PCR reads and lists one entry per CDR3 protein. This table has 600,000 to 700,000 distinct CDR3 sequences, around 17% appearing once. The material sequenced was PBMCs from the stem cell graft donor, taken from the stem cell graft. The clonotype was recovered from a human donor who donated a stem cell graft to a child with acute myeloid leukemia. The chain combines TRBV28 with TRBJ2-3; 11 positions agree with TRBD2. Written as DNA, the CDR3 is TGTGCCAGCAGTTTTTTAGCGGGGGGGATCACAGATACGCAGTATTTT. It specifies CASSFLAGGITDTQYF. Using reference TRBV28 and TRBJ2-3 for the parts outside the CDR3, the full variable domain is DVKVTQSSRYLVKRTGEKVFLECVQDMDHENMFWYRQDPGLGLRLIYFSYDVKMKEKGDIPEGYSVSREKKERFSLILESASTNQTSMYLCASSFLAGGITDTQYFGPGTRLTVL.